The clone carrying this T cell receptor (beta chain) was picked up many times. What it binds is unknown. This CDR3 has 11 residues. J was trimmed by 13 bases and V by 10 bases; bases with no gene match: 12. Per the germline V gene, CDR1 is SEHNR and CDR2 is FQNEAQ (reference sequence). Construction of TCR beta libraries was performed using quantitative 5'-RACE with molecular barcodes. Each CDR3 protein gets one entry after TCRdb re-called the 5' RACE reads with MiXCR. The data hold 200,000 to 250,000 distinct CDR3 sequences, with around 6.6% observed a single time. These data originate in a study of CD8 T cells in ankylosing spondylitis. Findings and caveats of the study: Reports say disease-linked clones showed up significantly more in matched ankylosing spondylitis synovial fluid. Previous work reported some of these motif variants in the synovial fluid and blood of reactive arthritis. Made up of eight highly homologous variants, a TCR beta motif appeared characteristic of ankylosing spondylitis blood.

The rearrangement uses TRBV7-9 and TRBJ2-5; 7 bases fit TRBD1. The receptor's source is a male donor with ankylosing spondylitis. Material for sequencing was blood, either unsorted or a sorted T cell fraction (not recorded which). The CDR3 sequence is CATSGDRAGYF. Here the CDR3 DNA reads TGTGCCACCTCAGGAGACAGGGCTGGGTACTTC.